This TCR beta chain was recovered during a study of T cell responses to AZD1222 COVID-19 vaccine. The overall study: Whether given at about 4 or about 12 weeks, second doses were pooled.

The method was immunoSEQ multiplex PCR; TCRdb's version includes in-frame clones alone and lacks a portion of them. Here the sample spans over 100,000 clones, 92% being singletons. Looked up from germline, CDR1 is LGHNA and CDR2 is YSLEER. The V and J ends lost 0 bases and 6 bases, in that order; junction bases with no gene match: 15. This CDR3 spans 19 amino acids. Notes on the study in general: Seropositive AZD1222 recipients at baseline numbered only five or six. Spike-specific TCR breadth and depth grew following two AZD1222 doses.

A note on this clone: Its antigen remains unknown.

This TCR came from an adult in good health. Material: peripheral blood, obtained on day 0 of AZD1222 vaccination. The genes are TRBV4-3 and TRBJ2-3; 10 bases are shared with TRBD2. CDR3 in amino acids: CASSQELVFLAGVADTQYF. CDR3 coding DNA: TGCGCCAGCAGCCAAGAACTCGTCTTCCTAGCGGGAGTGGCCGATACGCAGTATTTT.